A selection of T cell receptor beta chains follows, all from one sample in a study of post-analysis software for immune sequencing data. TCRdb itself ran the PCR reads through MiXCR, one entry per CDR3 protein. The sample lists fewer than 850,000 distinct CDR3 sequences, roughly 46% occurring once. What was sequenced was blood. The receptors come from a girl aged 10-17 years with multiple sclerosis. Both conserved end residues are part of each CDR3. A D gene is named only where the DNA matches it firmly. Clone size is shown for a subset of rows, as once, few, many or a class of expanded clone.

d_gene: -
j_gene: TRBJ2-3
v_gene: TRBV4-3
abundance: -
CDR3aa: CASSQERKASADTQYF
CDR3nt: TGCGCCAGCAGCCAAGAGCGGAAGGCTAGCGCAGATACGCAGTATTTT

d_gene: TRBD2
j_gene: TRBJ2-3
v_gene: TRBV9
abundance: few
CDR3aa: CASSVRAGGTDTQYF
CDR3nt: TGTGCCAGCAGCGTGAGAGCGGGAGGGACAGATACGCAGTATTTT

d_gene: -
j_gene: TRBJ2-5
v_gene: TRBV12-3/TRBV12-4
abundance: few
CDR3aa: CASSSGAGGKETQYF
CDR3nt: TGTGCCAGCAGTTCGGGGGCAGGGGGAAAAGAGACCCAGTACTTC

d_gene: -
j_gene: TRBJ1-1
v_gene: TRBV5-1
abundance: -
CDR3aa: CASSLGREMNTEAFF
CDR3nt: TGCGCCAGCAGCTTGGGGCGGGAGATGAACACTGAAGCTTTCTTT

d_gene: TRBD1
j_gene: TRBJ2-7
v_gene: TRBV12-3/TRBV12-4
abundance: -
CDR3aa: CASSLRTGWGYEQYF
CDR3nt: TGTGCCAGCAGTCTGAGGACAGGGTGGGGGTACGAGCAGTACTTC

d_gene: TRBD2
j_gene: TRBJ2-3
v_gene: TRBV7-9
abundance: -
CDR3aa: CASSPHLAASTDTQYF
CDR3nt: TGTGCCAGCAGCCCCCACCTAGCGGCTAGCACAGATACGCAGTATTTT

d_gene: -
j_gene: TRBJ2-5
v_gene: TRBV14
abundance: once
CDR3aa: CASSQSAWETQYF
CDR3nt: TGTGCCAGCAGCCAATCGGCCTGGGAGACCCAGTACTTC

d_gene: TRBD2
j_gene: TRBJ2-3
v_gene: TRBV27
abundance: -
CDR3aa: CASSLSGSFTDTQYF
CDR3nt: TGTGCCAGCAGTTTGAGCGGGAGCTTCACAGATACGCAGTATTTT

d_gene: -
j_gene: TRBJ2-1
v_gene: TRBV24-1
abundance: -
CDR3aa: CATSDFGTYGRDEQFF
CDR3nt: TGTGCCACCAGTGATTTCGGGACGTACGGGCGCGATGAGCAGTTCTTC

d_gene: -
j_gene: TRBJ1-4
v_gene: TRBV7-9
abundance: -
CDR3aa: CASSSGTSYEKLFF
CDR3nt: TGTGCCAGCAGCTCCGGGACCAGCTATGAAAAACTGTTTTTT

d_gene: -
j_gene: TRBJ2-1
v_gene: TRBV4-2
abundance: -
CDR3aa: CASSQYKVGGSDEQFF
CDR3nt: TGTGCCAGCAGCCAATACAAGGTGGGAGGTAGCGATGAGCAGTTCTTC

d_gene: TRBD2
j_gene: TRBJ2-3
v_gene: TRBV7-9
abundance: -
CDR3aa: CASSSTSARHTDTQYF
CDR3nt: TGTGCCAGCAGCTCGACTAGCGCTCGACACACAGATACGCAGTATTTT

d_gene: -
j_gene: TRBJ2-3
v_gene: TRBV2
abundance: few
CDR3aa: CASTPPGGGFKDTQYF
CDR3nt: TGTGCCAGCACCCCGCCAGGGGGGGGATTCAAAGATACGCAGTATTTT

d_gene: -
j_gene: TRBJ2-1
v_gene: TRBV20-1
abundance: -
CDR3aa: CSATAGPEQFF
CDR3nt: TGCAGTGCTACGGCGGGACCAGAGCAGTTCTTC

d_gene: -
j_gene: TRBJ1-5
v_gene: TRBV3-1
abundance: -
CDR3aa: CASSLGGAVGNQPQHF
CDR3nt: TGTGCCAGCAGCCTCGGGGGAGCAGTGGGCAATCAGCCCCAGCATTTT

d_gene: -
j_gene: TRBJ2-1
v_gene: TRBV6-1
abundance: -
CDR3aa: CASRVSDRHEQFF
CDR3nt: TGTGCCAGCAGGGTGAGCGACCGTCATGAGCAGTTCTTC

d_gene: TRBD1
j_gene: TRBJ2-7
v_gene: TRBV3-1
abundance: -
CDR3aa: CASSQDPSGGEQYF
CDR3nt: TGTGCCAGCAGCCAAGATCCATCAGGGGGCGAGCAGTACTTC

d_gene: -
j_gene: TRBJ1-2
v_gene: TRBV9
abundance: -
CDR3aa: CASSVAPLGNGYTF
CDR3nt: TGTGCCAGCAGCGTAGCCCCGCTGGGGAATGGCTACACCTTC

d_gene: -
j_gene: TRBJ2-3
v_gene: TRBV2
abundance: -
CDR3aa: CASNDAWAVEADTQYF
CDR3nt: TGTGCCAGCAATGACGCTTGGGCGGTCGAGGCAGATACGCAGTATTTT

d_gene: -
j_gene: TRBJ2-1
v_gene: TRBV7-9
abundance: -
CDR3aa: CASSGQLRSPNEQFF
CDR3nt: TGTGCCAGCAGCGGGCAGCTGAGGTCCCCCAATGAGCAGTTCTTC

d_gene: -
j_gene: TRBJ2-7
v_gene: TRBV20-1
abundance: few
CDR3aa: CSARVGEDIREQYF
CDR3nt: TGCAGTGCTAGAGTAGGGGAGGACATACGCGAGCAGTACTTC

d_gene: TRBD2
j_gene: TRBJ2-2
v_gene: TRBV9
abundance: -
CDR3aa: CASTAGLGTGELFF
CDR3nt: TGTGCCAGCACGGCGGGACTAGGGACCGGGGAGCTGTTTTTT

d_gene: -
j_gene: TRBJ1-2
v_gene: TRBV6-5
abundance: -
CDR3aa: CASRVQGSREGGYTF
CDR3nt: TGTGCCAGCAGGGTTCAGGGTTCCCGAGAAGGCGGCTACACCTTC

d_gene: TRBD2
j_gene: TRBJ2-5
v_gene: TRBV11-3
abundance: -
CDR3aa: CASSLDPTSGSGETQYF
CDR3nt: TGTGCCAGCAGCTTAGATCCCACTAGCGGGAGTGGAGAGACCCAGTACTTC

d_gene: TRBD2
j_gene: TRBJ2-7
v_gene: TRBV4-3
abundance: -
CDR3aa: CASSQEYSSGERGYEQYF
CDR3nt: TGCGCCAGCAGCCAAGAGTATTCTAGCGGGGAGAGGGGCTACGAGCAGTACTTC

d_gene: -
j_gene: TRBJ2-7
v_gene: TRBV20-1
abundance: few
CDR3aa: CSATPPFQSASEQYF
CDR3nt: TGCAGTGCCACACCTCCGTTTCAGTCTGCCTCCGAGCAGTACTTC

d_gene: -
j_gene: TRBJ2-5
v_gene: TRBV29-1
abundance: few
CDR3aa: CSVEAWTGHAPGTQYF
CDR3nt: TGCAGCGTTGAGGCTTGGACGGGGCACGCTCCAGGGACCCAGTACTTC

d_gene: TRBD2
j_gene: TRBJ2-1
v_gene: TRBV12-3/TRBV12-4
abundance: few
CDR3aa: CASSLTQRDPTYNEQFF
CDR3nt: TGTGCCAGCAGTTTGACCCAGCGGGATCCCACCTACAATGAGCAGTTCTTC

d_gene: -
j_gene: TRBJ2-4
v_gene: TRBV11-2
abundance: -
CDR3aa: CASSFGHRVGIQYF
CDR3nt: TGTGCCAGCAGCTTTGGGCACAGGGTGGGCATTCAGTACTTC

d_gene: -
j_gene: TRBJ2-1
v_gene: TRBV15
abundance: -
CDR3aa: CATNRGDEQFF
CDR3nt: TGTGCCACGAACCGAGGGGATGAGCAGTTCTTC

d_gene: -
j_gene: TRBJ2-6
v_gene: TRBV28
abundance: -
CDR3aa: CASSFLQGGANVRTF
CDR3nt: TGTGCCAGCAGTTTCTTACAGGGGGGGGCCAACGTCCGGACTTTC

d_gene: -
j_gene: TRBJ2-1
v_gene: TRBV6-5
abundance: -
CDR3aa: CASSPRGQGWLDEQFF
CDR3nt: TGTGCCAGCAGTCCCCGAGGGCAGGGTTGGTTGGATGAGCAGTTCTTC

d_gene: -
j_gene: TRBJ2-2
v_gene: TRBV6-2/TRBV6-3
abundance: -
CDR3aa: CASKWGRNTGELFF
CDR3nt: TGTGCCAGCAAGTGGGGCAGAAACACCGGGGAGCTGTTTTTT

d_gene: TRBD2
j_gene: TRBJ2-1
v_gene: TRBV29-1
abundance: -
CDR3aa: CSVGGRGFTNEQFF
CDR3nt: TGCAGCGTTGGGGGGAGGGGATTTACGAATGAGCAGTTCTTC

d_gene: TRBD2
j_gene: TRBJ2-5
v_gene: TRBV6-5
abundance: -
CDR3aa: CASSTVGGKTQYF
CDR3nt: TGTGCCAGCAGCACCGTGGGGGGGAAGACCCAGTACTTC

d_gene: -
j_gene: TRBJ2-7
v_gene: TRBV27
abundance: -
CDR3aa: CASSHFALDTGQYF
CDR3nt: TGTGCCAGCAGCCACTTTGCCCTAGATACCGGGCAGTACTTC

d_gene: TRBD2
j_gene: TRBJ2-1
v_gene: TRBV3-1
abundance: few
CDR3aa: CASQIAGGNEQFF
CDR3nt: TGTGCCAGCCAGATCGCGGGGGGCAATGAGCAGTTCTTC

d_gene: -
j_gene: TRBJ1-1
v_gene: TRBV15
abundance: few
CDR3aa: CATSLLLGTLMNTEAFF
CDR3nt: TGTGCCACCAGCCTCCTCTTGGGGACCCTAATGAACACTGAAGCTTTCTTT

d_gene: -
j_gene: TRBJ2-1
v_gene: TRBV6-2/TRBV6-3
abundance: -
CDR3aa: CASSYGELAGEQFF
CDR3nt: TGTGCCAGCAGTTATGGGGAATTAGCCGGTGAGCAGTTCTTC

d_gene: -
j_gene: TRBJ2-7
v_gene: TRBV20-1
abundance: -
CDR3aa: CSARDDSSYEQYF
CDR3nt: TGCAGTGCTAGAGATGACAGCTCCTACGAGCAGTACTTC

d_gene: -
j_gene: TRBJ2-1
v_gene: TRBV4-3
abundance: -
CDR3aa: CASSQGGACQEQFF
CDR3nt: TGCGCCAGCAGCCAAGGGGGAGCGTGCCAGGAGCAGTTCTTC

d_gene: -
j_gene: TRBJ2-7
v_gene: TRBV28
abundance: -
CDR3aa: CASSSGRVSYNEQYF
CDR3nt: TGTGCCAGCAGCTCCGGGCGCGTTTCCTACAATGAGCAGTACTTC

d_gene: TRBD1
j_gene: TRBJ2-6
v_gene: TRBV27
abundance: once
CDR3aa: CASSMRQGNSGANVLTF
CDR3nt: TGTGCCAGCAGTATGCGACAGGGGAACTCTGGGGCCAACGTCCTGACTTTC

d_gene: -
j_gene: TRBJ2-3
v_gene: TRBV9
abundance: -
CDR3aa: CASSVSGSGTDTQYF
CDR3nt: TGTGCCAGCAGCGTGAGCGGATCGGGCACAGATACGCAGTATTTT

d_gene: -
j_gene: TRBJ2-7
v_gene: TRBV6-1
abundance: few
CDR3aa: CASSWRSYEQYF
CDR3nt: TGTGCCAGCAGTTGGCGCTCCTACGAGCAGTACTTC